This TCR beta chain was retrieved from a study of identical twins. General observations from the study: Sharing of beta out-of-frame sequences by twins showed a weaker excess. High-abundance cord blood beta clonotypes had fewer insertions; memory repertoires showed none.

Template switching added a universal primer site; cDNA carried unique molecular identifiers. TCRdb independently ran MiXCR on the 5' RACE reads; one entry per CDR3 protein. The data contain some 250,000 distinct CDR3 sequences, approximately 11% of them singletons. Note on this clonotype: The antigen remains unidentified.

This CDR3 comprises 14 residues. Trimming took 5 bases from V and 7 from J, leaving 14 bases between them. Germline V gives CDR1 LGHDT, CDR2 YNNKEL (reference sequence). This sample also belongs to another study, concerning yellow fever vaccine responses in identical twins.

V usage is TRBV3-1 and J usage is TRBJ1-4, with a weak D call TRBD1 (5 bases). The sequenced material came from memory (CD45RO+) T cells sorted from blood. The receptor was derived from a woman aged 18-35 years in good health. The CDR3 here is CASSSRDGAEKLFF. The CDR3 DNA follows: TGTGCCAGCAGCTCCCGGGACGGAGCTGAAAAACTGTTTTTT.